This is a list of T cell receptor beta chains from one sample in a study of blood T cells in healthy people across ages. TCRdb passed the 5' RACE reads through MiXCR, listing each CDR3 protein once. The sample lists roughly 500,000 distinct CDR3 sequences, 24% occurring once. This sample was also put to use in a study of T cells of mothers and their children.

The sequenced material came from blood. The receptor source for this set is a boy between 10 and 17 years old in good health. Each CDR3 is given with its conserved first and last residue. D genes are given only for firm matches. Not all rows give a size; the values are once, few, many and, for expanded clones, a class.

j_call clone_size d_call v_call cdr3_nt cdr3_aa
TRBJ2-7 . TRBD2 TRBV7-3 TGTGCCAGCAGCTCCCGGGACAGGAACATTGTGGGGACTAGCGGGAGACCCTACGAGCAGTACTTC CASSSRDRNIVGTSGRPYEQYF
TRBJ2-5 few . TRBV5-1 TGCGCCAGCAGCCCTCGGACTCTCCGGGAGACCCAGTACTTC CASSPRTLRETQYF
TRBJ2-7 many TRBD1 TRBV5-1 TGCGCCAGCAGCTGGGGGGACAGGAGCTCCTACGAGCAGTACTTC CASSWGDRSSYEQYF
TRBJ2-7 . . TRBV27 TGTGCCAGCAGTCTTCTCGGGACTTCCCCCTACGAGCAGTACTTC CASSLLGTSPYEQYF
TRBJ2-3 few . TRBV4-2 TGTGCCAGCAGCCAAGATCTTGCGGGGCCAACCACAGATACGCAGTATTTT CASSQDLAGPTTDTQYF
TRBJ2-7 . . TRBV19 TGTGCCAGTCGGACAAACTACGAGCGGTACTTC CASRTNYERYF
TRBJ2-7 . TRBD2 TRBV25-1 TGTGCCAGCGGACCATCTAGCGGGAGAGGCTCCTACGAGCAGTACTTC CASGPSSGRGSYEQYF
TRBJ2-1 . . TRBV6-1 TGTGCCAGCAAGCAAGCTGGCTCCTACAATGAGCAGTTCTTC CASKQAGSYNEQFF
TRBJ2-7 few TRBD1 TRBV7-9 TGTGCCAGCGTACGAACAGGGGGAATTAGCTCCTACGAGCAGTACTTC CASVRTGGISSYEQYF
TRBJ1-2 few . TRBV12-3/TRBV12-4 TGTGCCAGCAGTTACACCCCCTTGGGCAGGTCTAACTATGGCTACACCTTC CASSYTPLGRSNYGYTF
TRBJ2-5 once . TRBV6-6 TGTGCCAGCAGTTATTCCCCTCCGAGGAACCAAGAGACCCAGTACTTC CASSYSPPRNQETQYF
TRBJ1-4 few . TRBV11-2 TGTGCCAGCAGCGGCGGGCGGGAAGAAAAACTGTTTTTT CASSGGREEKLFF
TRBJ1-6 . TRBD1 TRBV20-1 TGCAGTGCTAGGTCCGGGACAGGCAATTCACCCCTCCACTTT CSARSGTGNSPLHF